This T cell receptor (beta chain) was captured in a study of beta chain features in type 1 diabetes. Findings and limits, study-wide: For Type 1 diabetes patients, all four CD4+ subsets carried TCRB CDR3s that were moderately but significantly shorter.

TCRB transcripts that were expressed got sequenced, as all of the isolated RNA had been reverse transcribed. Profiling relied on immunoSEQ multiplex PCR, and the TCRdb table lists in-frame clones only, not all of them. The table records some 120,000 clones, roughly 17% of them present only once. This CDR3 is 14 amino acids long. V lost 8 bases and J 0 bases, leaving 17 bases between the germline ends. Germline V lookup: CDR1 SQVTM, CDR2 ANQGSEA. Regarding this clone: No antigen is known for it. Other DNA sequences within the sample encode an identical CDR3.

Cells sorted by CD45RO/CCR7/CD25/CD127/CD95/CD27 comprised CD4+ naive, central memory, regulatory and stem cell-like memory cells. This receptor was taken from a man between 18 and 29 years old with type 1 diabetes. Sequenced material: central memory CD4+ T cells from blood. The chain links TRBV29-1 to TRBJ2-7; a weak D match, TRBD1 (5 bases). As DNA, the CDR3 is TGCAGCATCCGGAATACAGGTTTCTCCTACGAGCAGTACTTC. Its protein product is CSIRNTGFSYEQYF.